Listed here is a single T cell receptor (beta chain). The antigen is unknown. Compared with germline, one end of the junction differs, possibly owing to a read error. The sample comes from a study of cytomegalovirus exposure and HLA in healthy donors. Study-level information: A subsequent analysis stated that the 90 to 150 validation repertoires were run on the same platform as the approximately 660 first-cohort repertoires. The study's findings and limits: Some public TCRs appeared in many individuals, while most sequences were rare. A list of roughly 160 TCR beta chains associated with cytomegalovirus was given. A few CMV-associated chains proved CMV antigen-specific in vitro.

Generated by immunoSEQ multiplex PCR, the TCRdb table keeps only in-frame clones and is missing some. The sample includes more than 250,000 clones, 80% to 90% seen only once; the top ten take about 0.8%. Germline values: CDR1 SSHAT, CDR2 FNYEAQ (reference sequence). CDR3 size: 16 residues. The chain uses TRBV7-7 and TRBJ2-1; perhaps TRBD1 as D (6 bases). The TCR comes from a woman under 30 in good health and CMV-seronegative. Sequencing input: PBMCs. DNA for the CDR3: TGTGCTAGCAGCCCCTGGGGGCGGACCTCCTACAATGAGCAGTTCTTC. It is translated as CASSPWGRTSYNEQFF.